The 28 T cell receptor beta chains below were found in one sample sequenced in a study of breast tumors, draining lymph nodes, adjacent tissues (dated by TCRdb to the mid-2010s). Lymph node samples came from the axillary draining lymph nodes of breast cancer patients. Library creation used multiplex PCR. Reads for this sample came from an Illumina HiSeq 2000. TCRdb redid the processing of the public reads, applying fastp at Q25 and MiXCR, and retained in-frame beta chains. Every entry covers one CDR3 protein and lists the most common genes and DNA from its rows. This sample has some 100,000 distinct CDR3 sequences in its table, and 21% of those were observed once. The ten largest clones capture over 1% of the sample. Sequencing was carried out using axillary lymph node tissue. These receptors originate from a female donor with breast cancer. Some clones in this sample may be carry-over from other donors' samples.

This clonotype was observed a few times. The V call is TRBV28, the J call TRBJ1-2; D not certain. Germline CDR1 and CDR2: MDHEN and SYDVKM. Between the trimmed V and J ends, which lost 2 bases and 0 bases, there was a span of 16 bases. The CDR3 has 17 residues. The CDR3 coding sequence is TGTGCCAGCAGTTTAGTTCGCGGAGGACGAGCTAACTATGGCTACACCTTC. As protein: CASSLVRGGRANYGYTF.

To note about this clonotype: This may be a read error, as it is one base from a much larger clone. Likely a read error: the CDR3 ends without its conserved phenylalanine or tryptophan. The V call is TRBV7-9, the J call TRBJ2-1; TRBD2 might be the D (5 bases). Per germline, CDR1 SEHNR and CDR2 FQNEAQ (reference sequence). The CDR3 sequence is 12 residues long. V gave up 5 bases and J gave up 7 bases, with 9 bases separating them. CDR3 bases: TGTGCCAGCAGCCCCGGGGTGAATGAGCAGTTCATC. Translated: CASSPGVNEQFI.

This clonotype has ten or more counts. The gene calls are TRBV3-1 and TRBJ2-7, with TRBD2 matching 8 bases. This CDR3 is 12 amino acids long. Trimming took 4 bases from V and 5 from J; bases not matched to a gene: 1. Germline V gene data show CDR1 as LGHDT and CDR2 as YNNKEL (reference sequence). In nucleotides, the CDR3 is TGTGCCAGCAGCCCAGCGGGGGACGAGCAGTACTTC. Translating gives CASSPAGDEQYF.

This clonotype has at least ten counts. The chain uses TRBV6-1 and TRBJ1-2; 11 bases map to TRBD1. V was pared by 10 bases and J by 5 bases, with 12 bases of the junction left unmatched. This CDR3 is built from 15 residues. The germline V gene encodes CDR1 MNHNS and CDR2 SASEGT. The CDR3 DNA follows: TGTGCCACCGCGAGGACAGGGGGCGAAGGATATGGCTACACCTTC. Its translation is CATARTGGEGYGYTF.

This clonotype showed up many times. The chain couples TRBV4-1 to TRBJ2-5; TRBD1 is a possible D gene (7 bases). Trimming stripped 1 base from V and 3 bases from J, with 12 bases between. This CDR3 has 15 amino acids. CDR1 and CDR2 (germline): MGHRA, YSYEKL. The CDR3 bases are TGCGCCAGCAGCCAAGGAGGGGGCGGGGAAGAGACCCAGTACTTC. It translates to CASSQGGGGEETQYF.

Turning to this clonotype: This may be a read error, as it is one base from a much larger clone. The chain employs TRBV5-1 and TRBJ2-7; no clear D gene. CDR3 length: 15 residues. Germline V lookup: CDR1 SGHRS, CDR2 YFSETQ. Trimming left V 0 bases short and J 2 bases short, with 12 bases between. The CDR3 is CASSLEDGPPYEQYF. DNA for the CDR3: TGCGCCAGCAGCTTGGAAGACGGGCCCCCCTACGAGCAGTACTTC.

The table lists this clonotype with many counts. The chain joins TRBV29-1 to TRBJ2-1; TRBD2 agrees at 7 bases. The ends lost 7 bases at V and 4 bases at J; junction bases unmatched: 7. The CDR3 totals 13 residues. In germline, CDR1 is SQVTM, CDR2 ANQGSEA. The CDR3 nucleotides read TGCAGCGGTAGTCTAGCGGAATACAATGAGCAGTTCTTC. Protein: CSGSLAEYNEQFF.

Details on this clonotype: This may be a read error: a much more frequent sequence differs by one nucleotide. V gene TRBV11-3 combines with J gene TRBJ2-1; D is unclear. V lost 4 bases to trimming and J lost 5 bases, with 12 bases between them. The CDR3 runs to 14 residues. Germline V gene data show CDR1 as SGHNT and CDR2 as YENEEA. The CDR3 is CASSSRSTNNEQFF. The CDR3 coding sequence is TGTGCCAGCAGCTCCCGTTCCACTAACAATGAGCAGTTCTTC.

This clonotype was seen many times. J is TRBJ2-7 and V is TRBV6-1, with D perhaps assigned TRBD1 or TRBD2 (5 bases each). The germline CDR1 and CDR2 sequences are MNHNS and SASEGT. The CDR3 loop spans 15 amino acids. V lost 6 bases, J lost 2 bases, and 17 bases lay in between. As DNA, the CDR3 is TGTGCCAGCAGCGCCTTCTGGGGGTACACCTACGAGCAGTACTTC. Its translation: CASSAFWGYTYEQYF.

This clonotype was seen ten or more times. The chain recombines TRBV15 with TRBJ1-3; D is unclear. Germline CDR1 and CDR2: LNHNV and YYDKDF (reference sequence). The ends were cut back, 0 bases at V and 2 bases at J, with 5 bases in the middle. CDR3 length equals 14 residues. In DNA, the CDR3 is TGTGCCACCAGCAGAGATAGGGCTGGAAACACCATATATTTT. Its protein product is CATSRDRAGNTIYF. Combining the CDR3 with reference TRBV15 and TRBJ1-3 gives the whole variable domain DAMVIQNPRYQVTQFGKPVTLSCSQTLNHNVMYWYQQKSSQAPKLLFHYYDKDFNNEADTPDNFQSRRPNTSFCFLDIRSPGLGDTAMYLCATSRDRAGNTIYFGEGSWLTVV.

The V and J genes are TRBV3-1 and TRBJ1-3, with TRBD1 as a possible D gene (5 bases). V was shortened by 1 base and J by 4 bases, with 14 bases between the two germline ends. Germline values: CDR1 LGHDT, CDR2 YNNKEL (reference sequence). This CDR3 is 16 amino acids long. CDR3 sequence reads: CASSQVLGTVGNTIYF. Here the CDR3 DNA reads TGTGCCAGCAGCCAAGTTCTAGGGACTGTAGGAAACACCATATATTTT.

This clonotype has a count of ten or more. The V and J genes are TRBV4-1 and TRBJ2-5; D perhaps matches TRBD1 (6 bases). Germline V gene lookup returns CDR1 MGHRA and CDR2 YSYEKL. There are 13 residues in the CDR3. Trimming shortened V by 3 bases and J by 9 bases, and 14 bases separated the two germline ends. CDR3 nucleotides: TGCGCCAGCAGCCAGGTCGGGCCAGGGGCCCAGTACTTC. It translates to CASSQVGPGAQYF.

This clonotype was found many times. The chain carries TRBV19 and TRBJ1-3; 11 bases line up with TRBD1. The CDR3 runs to 19 residues. Germline assignment: CDR1 LNHDA and CDR2 SQIVND (reference sequence). Losses at the gene ends were 10 bases for V and 2 bases for J; bases not matched to a gene: 19. CDR3 in DNA: TGTGCCACAAGTGGAGCCTGGGACAGGGGGTCGATTCCTGGAAACACCATATATTTT. This sequence encodes CATSGAWDRGSIPGNTIYF.

This clonotype was picked up many times. The rearrangement uses TRBV27 and TRBJ1-3; D is possibly TRBD1 (5 bases). Germline V gene sequence: CDR1 MNHEY, CDR2 SMNVEV (reference sequence). The CDR3 loop spans 15 amino acids. Trimming removed 6 bases at V and 0 bases at J, with 12 bases between. In DNA, the CDR3 is TGTGCCAGCAGCCAAACAGGCTTCTCTGGAAACACCATATATTTT. Translating it yields CASSQTGFSGNTIYF.

The sample holds many counts of this clonotype. In DNA, the CDR3 is TGTGCCAGCAGTTCCCTCTCCTCTCCCTACGAGCAGTACTTC. Translated, it gives CASSSLSSPYEQYF. The chain joins TRBV27 to TRBJ2-7; D is ambiguous. The ends were cut back, 4 bases at V and 2 bases at J, with 12 bases in the middle. There are 14 residues in the CDR3. Germline values: CDR1 MNHEY, CDR2 SMNVEV (reference sequence).

The genes are TRBV27 and TRBJ2-2, with no clear D. Germline V gene data show CDR1 as MNHEY and CDR2 as SMNVEV (reference sequence). The length of the CDR3 is 14 residues. Trimming left V 4 bases short and J 4 bases short, with 10 bases between. The CDR3 spells CASSYGVATGELFF. For the CDR3, the DNA is TGTGCCAGCAGTTATGGAGTGGCCACCGGGGAGCTGTTTTTT.

Many counts were recorded for this clonotype. The rearrangement links TRBV12-3 or TRBV12-4 to TRBJ1-5, with D unresolved. Deletions cut 1 base from V and 3 bases from J, with 7 bases between. The CDR3 covers 14 residues. CDR3 sequence (DNA): TGTGCCAGCAGTTTAGGGGTCAACAATCAGCCCCAGCATTTT. Protein sequence: CASSLGVNNQPQHF.

This clonotype was picked up many times. The chain links TRBV6-1 to TRBJ1-2; 8 nucleotides line up with TRBD1. The CDR3 covers 14 residues. Germline values: CDR1 MNHNS, CDR2 SASEGT. Trimming cost V 4 bases and J 3 bases; bases outside gene matches: 4. The CDR3 DNA is TGTGCCAGCAGTGGGGACAGGACCGACTATGGCTACACCTTC. Residues: CASSGDRTDYGYTF.

This clonotype was seen repeatedly, ten times or more. The chain has TRBV11-2 and TRBJ2-1; D not certain. The germline V gene has CDR1 SGHAT and CDR2 FQNNGV. The CDR3 length is 14 residues. Trimming pared 3 bases from V and 8 bases from J, leaving 14 bases between. CDR3 DNA: TGTGCCAGCAGCTTGTTCTGGGCGGTGGATGAGCAGTTCTTC. Protein sequence: CASSLFWAVDEQFF.

As regards this clonotype: A much larger clone lies one base from this, so it may be a read error. As the CDR3 is not closed by the conserved phenylalanine or tryptophan, this likely results from a read error. J is TRBJ2-1 and V is TRBV5-5; D is uncertain. Germline-derived CDR1 and CDR2 are SGHKS and YYEKEE (reference sequence). This CDR3 has 15 residues. The germline V and J ends were trimmed by 0 bases and 0 bases, with 7 bases remaining between them. CDR3 loop: CASSLGKSSYNEQFS. In DNA, the CDR3 is TGTGCCAGCAGCTTGGGCAAGAGCTCCTACAATGAGCAGTTCTCC.

This clonotype was seen repeatedly, ten times or more. The J gene is TRBJ2-1, the V gene TRBV5-1, with 9 bases fitting TRBD2. CDR1 is SGHRS and CDR2 is YFSETQ in the germline V gene. The CDR3 is 14 residues long. The V gene end was trimmed by 4 bases and the J gene end by 9 bases; junction bases not matched to a gene: 8. Here the CDR3 reads CASSPRTSVGEQFF. The DNA for the CDR3 is TGCGCCAGCAGCCCTAGGACTAGCGTGGGTGAGCAGTTCTTC.

This clonotype was counted many times. This chain joins TRBV20-1 and TRBJ1-5; possible D gene TRBD1, 5 bases. Germline CDR1 DFQATT, CDR2 SNEGSKA (reference sequence). The CDR3 extends over 13 amino acids. V was clipped by 3 bases and J by 4 bases, with 10 bases between them. The DNA for the CDR3 is TGCAGTGCTAGGGGGCAGGATAATCAGCCCCAGCATTTT. This translates into CSARGQDNQPQHF.

This clonotype was observed at least ten times. This sequence joins TRBV20-1 and TRBJ1-2; D gene uncertain. The CDR3 is made up of 14 amino acids. V was shortened by 0 bases and J by 10 bases, with 18 bases between the two germline ends. CDR1 is DFQATT and CDR2 is SNEGSKA in the germline V gene (reference sequence). CDR3 nucleotide sequence: TGCAGTGCTAGAGAGCGCACCGAAGGACCTGACTACACCTTC. It yields the protein CSARERTEGPDYTF.

The sample holds many counts of this clonotype. The CDR3 region is CASSLDGATNEKLFF. The CDR3 DNA is TGCGCCAGCAGCTTGGACGGTGCAACTAATGAAAAACTGTTTTTT. J is TRBJ1-4 and V is TRBV5-1; D uncertain. Per the germline V gene, CDR1 is SGHRS and CDR2 is YFSETQ. This CDR3 is built from 15 residues. Trimming cost V 0 bases and J 0 bases, with 6 bases left between them.

This clonotype has a count of ten or more. The V gene is TRBV5-1, the J gene TRBJ2-3; the match to TRBD2 covers 10 bases. V lost 4 bases and J lost 0; bases outside the gene matches: 11. The germline gives CDR1 SGHRS, CDR2 YFSETQ. The CDR3 has 18 residues. The CDR3 bases are TGCGCCAGCAGCCCCGAGCGGGGGGGCCGGCTCAGCACAGATACGCAGTATTTT. It is translated as CASSPERGGRLSTDTQYF.

The V gene is TRBV6-6, the J gene TRBJ1-5, with D uncertain. Trimming removed 5 bases at V and 5 bases at J, with 19 bases between. This CDR3 is built from 16 residues. Germline assignment: CDR1 MNHNY and CDR2 SVGAGI (reference sequence). DNA for the CDR3: TGTGCCAGCAGTGCGGTAGTTGGGCAGCCCGATCAGCCCCAGCATTTT. Its protein product is CASSAVVGQPDQPQHF.

This clonotype has just one count. This chain joins TRBV19 and TRBJ2-5; TRBD2 is a possible D gene (5 bases). CDR1 and CDR2 from the germline V gene are LNHDA and SQIVND (reference sequence). The CDR3 totals 14 residues. V gave up 4 bases and J gave up 6 bases, with 15 bases separating them. CDR3 region: CASSTRGSAKTQYF. For the CDR3, the DNA is TGTGCCAGTAGTACGCGAGGGAGTGCAAAGACCCAGTACTTC.

As for this clonotype: This clone may be a read error of a much larger clone one base away. This sequence joins TRBV5-4 and TRBJ2-1; the match to TRBD2 covers 7 bases. The CDR3 sequence is 14 residues long. Germline CDR1 SGHNT, CDR2 YYREEE (reference sequence). CDR3 region: CASSFYSSGNEQLF. The CDR3 nucleotides read TGTGCCAGCAGCTTCTACTCTAGCGGTAATGAGCAGCTCTTC.